This TCR beta chain is from a study of blood T cells in healthy people across ages. Overall study results and limits: Both naive CD4+ cell counts and diversity were greater in long-lived donors than in aged donors.

Germline V lookup: CDR1 MNHEY, CDR2 SMNVEV (reference sequence). The CDR3 sequence is 13 residues long. Note on this clonotype: The antigen is undetermined. It may be a read error: a sequence one base away is much more abundant.

Then a second PCR, running roughly 7 to 11 cycles, was carried out with a sample-barcoded 5' primer and a J-beta primer mix. One entry per CDR3 protein, called by TCRdb with MiXCR from the 5' RACE reads. The repertoire holds approximately 680,000 distinct CDR3 sequences, with roughly 32% as singletons. The rearrangement joins TRBV27 to TRBJ1-1, with no clear D. Sequencing input: blood. This clonotype was obtained from a woman aged 80 or over in good health. The DNA for the CDR3 is TGTGCCGGCAGTTTATCGGTCGGCACTGAAGCTTTCTTT. Residues: CAGSLSVGTEAFF.